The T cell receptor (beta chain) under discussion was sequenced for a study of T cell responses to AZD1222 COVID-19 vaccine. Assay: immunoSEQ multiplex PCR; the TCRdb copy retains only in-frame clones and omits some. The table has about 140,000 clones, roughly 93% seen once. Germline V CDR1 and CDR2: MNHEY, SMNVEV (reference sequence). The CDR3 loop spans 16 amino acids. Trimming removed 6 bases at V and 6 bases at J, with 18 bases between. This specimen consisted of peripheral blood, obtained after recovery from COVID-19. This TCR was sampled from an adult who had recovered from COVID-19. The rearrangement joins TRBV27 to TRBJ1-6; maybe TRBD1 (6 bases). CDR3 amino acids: CASSLGWGGSNSPLHF. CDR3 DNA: TGTGCCAGCAGCCTAGGGTGGGGGGGCTCTAATTCACCCCTCCACTTT.